The 16 T cell receptor beta chains presented below share a single source sample, sequenced in a study of cytomegalovirus exposure and HLA in healthy donors (dated by TCRdb to 2017 to 2019). Library prep was done by the immunoSEQ multiplex PCR assay. TCRdb's version of the immuneACCESS table is confined to in-frame rearrangements and falls short of the full clone set. An unresolved V gene accounts for under half of the shortfall where checked; the remainder is of unknown origin. In this sample the table shows about 130,000 clones, 89% of which occur a single time. The ten largest make up about 2% of the sample. Sample: PBMCs. The receptors here all came from a woman between 18 and 29 years old in good health and CMV-seronegative.

V gene TRBV10-3 combines with J gene TRBJ2-3; the match to TRBD2 covers 9 bases. In germline, CDR1 is ENHRY, CDR2 SYGVKD. Losses at the gene ends were 4 bases for V and 3 bases for J; bases not matched to a gene: 5. CDR3 length equals 15 residues. CDR3 nucleotides: TGTGCCATCAGTGGGGCTAGCGGGAAGACAGATACGCAGTATTTT. Residues: CAISGASGKTDTQYF.

This clone was picked up one time. The genes are TRBV13 and TRBJ1-2, with 11 bases that match TRBD1. The J segment lost 3 bases and the V segment lost 4 bases, leaving 4 bases of the junction unmatched. The CDR3 runs 15 residues. Germline CDR1 reads PRHDT; CDR2 reads FYEKMQ (reference sequence). The CDR3 DNA sequence: TGTGCCAGCAGCTCGGACAGGGGGCTAGACTATGGCTACACCTTC. As protein: CASSSDRGLDYGYTF. Full variable domain (outside the CDR3, taken from reference TRBV13 and TRBJ1-2): AAGVIQSPRHLIKEKRETATLKCYPIPRHDTVYWYQQGPGQDPQFLISFYEKMQSDKGSIPDRFSAQQFSDYHSELNMSSLELGDSALYFCASSSDRGLDYGYTFGSGTRLTVV.

This clone appeared once. The genes are TRBV5-1 and TRBJ2-3; weak D call: TRBD2 (5 bases). Germline V gene sequence: CDR1 SGHRS, CDR2 YFSETQ. The CDR3 runs 14 residues. V lost 0 bases to trimming and J lost 6 bases, with 11 bases between them. The CDR3 here is CASSLGIGEDTQYF. In DNA form, the CDR3 reads TGCGCCAGCAGCTTGGGGATTGGGGAGGATACGCAGTATTTT.

The chain has TRBV5-4 and TRBJ2-1, with D perhaps TRBD2 (5 bases). The germline CDR1 and CDR2 sequences are SGHNT and YYREEE (reference sequence). The CDR3 spans 18 residues. V gave up 0 bases and J gave up 1 base, with 17 bases separating them. The chain's CDR3 is CASSLAVGGGDSYNEQFF. CDR3 nucleotides: TGTGCCAGCAGCTTGGCCGTTGGAGGAGGAGATTCCTACAATGAGCAGTTCTTC.

The J gene is TRBJ2-7, the V gene TRBV7-2; 12 nucleotides align to TRBD1. V lost 4 bases to trimming and J lost 2 bases; unmatched junction nucleotides: 0. From germline, CDR1 is SGHTA and CDR2 FQGNSA. This CDR3 spans 14 amino acids. CDR3 in DNA: TGTGCCAGCAGCTGGGACAGGGGGCCCTACGAGCAGTACTTC. The encoded protein is CASSWDRGPYEQYF.

The gene calls are TRBV7-2 and TRBJ2-2; 7 bases align to TRBD1. Germline CDR1 SGHTA, CDR2 FQGNSA. This CDR3 has 16 residues. With V trimmed by 5 bases and J by 5 bases, 11 bases remained unmatched. The CDR3 DNA follows: TGTGCCAGCAGCCCAAGGGTGGTGACAGGGACCGGGGAGCTGTTTTTT. It is translated as CASSPRVVTGTGELFF.

V usage is TRBV19 and J usage is TRBJ2-7, with 16 bases matching TRBD2. The CDR3 runs to 18 residues. The germline V gene encodes CDR1 LNHDA and CDR2 SQIVND (reference sequence). With V trimmed by 1 base and J by 9 bases, 12 bases remained unmatched. The CDR3 loop reads CASSIAVTGTSGRASQYF. The CDR3 nucleotides read TGTGCCAGTAGTATAGCCGTGACAGGGACTAGCGGGAGGGCCTCGCAGTACTTC.

The J gene is TRBJ2-1, the V gene TRBV28; 9 nucleotides agree with TRBD2. The germline CDR1 and CDR2 sequences are MDHEN and SYDVKM. V shed 6 bases and J 5 bases; nucleotides not matched to a gene: 8. This CDR3 has 15 residues. CDR3 sequence (DNA): TGTGCCAGCAGCCTGGTAGCGGGAGTGAACAATGAGCAGTTCTTC. It translates to CASSLVAGVNNEQFF. Full variable domain (remainder filled in from reference TRBV28 and TRBJ2-1): DVKVTQSSRYLVKRTGEKVFLECVQDMDHENMFWYRQDPGLGLRLIYFSYDVKMKEKGDIPEGYSVSREKKERFSLILESASTNQTSMYLCASSLVAGVNNEQFFGPGTRLTVL.

The V gene is TRBV28, the J gene TRBJ1-4; possible D gene TRBD1, 5 bases. This CDR3 region has 14 residues. Deletions cut 3 bases from V and 8 bases from J, with 13 bases between. CDR1 MDHEN and CDR2 SYDVKM come from the germline V gene. The chain's CDR3 is CASSFGGSGEKLFF. CDR3 sequence (DNA): TGTGCCAGCAGTTTCGGGGGAAGTGGGGAAAAACTGTTTTTT.

V is TRBV27 and J is TRBJ2-3; 11 nucleotides line up with TRBD2. After removal of 5 bases from V and 1 base from J, the junction contained 5 bases not matched to a gene. The CDR3 runs to 16 residues. Per the germline V gene, CDR1 is MNHEY and CDR2 is SMNVEV (reference sequence). The CDR3 spells CASSPGTSGGTDTQYF. The CDR3 coding sequence is TGTGCCAGCAGTCCAGGGACTAGCGGAGGCACAGATACGCAGTATTTT.

The chain joins TRBV7-2 to TRBJ2-2; no firm D call. Trimming removed 3 bases from V and 2 bases from J, with 7 bases in between. The CDR3 consists of 14 residues. Germline V gene sequence: CDR1 SGHTA, CDR2 FQGNSA. Here the CDR3 reads CASSFAVNTGELFF. CDR3 nucleotide sequence: TGTGCCAGCAGCTTCGCGGTTAACACCGGGGAGCTGTTTTTT.

The chain couples TRBV6-1 to TRBJ1-2, with D unresolved. Germline V gives CDR1 MNHNS, CDR2 SASEGT. Between the trimmed V and J ends, which lost 4 bases and 0 bases, there was a span of 6 bases. CDR3 size: 13 residues. CDR3 in amino acids: CASSAGANYGYTF. CDR3 DNA sequence: TGTGCCAGCAGTGCCGGGGCTAACTATGGCTACACCTTC.

The gene calls are TRBV28 and TRBJ1-1, with D possibly matching TRBD1 (5 bases). The CDR3 covers 15 residues. V dropped 4 bases and J dropped 7 bases, with 19 bases sitting between them. The V gene's germline CDR1 is MDHEN and CDR2 SYDVKM. For the CDR3, the DNA is TGTGCCAGCAGTTCGCTGGCAGGGCTCTTCATTGAAGCTTTCTTT. Encoded protein: CASSSLAGLFIEAFF.

Remarks on this clone: Its ends do not fully match the called genes, so a read error is possible. This chain connects TRBV4-1 to TRBJ2-7; 14 positions match TRBD2. The CDR3 contains 15 residues. Germline CDR1 MGHRA, CDR2 YSYEKL. CDR3 sequence: CASSQGPGTSGRHDF. The CDR3 nucleotides read TGCGCCAGCAGCCAAGGACCCGGGACTAGCGGGAGACATGACTTC.

This rearrangement joins TRBV4-2 to TRBJ2-3; D remains unclear. CDR3 length equals 13 residues. V lost 6 bases and J lost 1, with 8 bases in between. Per germline, CDR1 LGHNA and CDR2 YNFKEQ. The CDR3 sequence is CASRQSGTDTQYF. The CDR3 region has the DNA TGTGCCAGCAGACAATCTGGCACAGATACGCAGTATTTT.

The rearrangement joins TRBV29-1 to TRBJ2-7; no firm D call. This CDR3 comprises 12 residues. CDR1 is SQVTM, CDR2 ANQGSEA, per germline. Trimming removed 0 bases at V and 5 bases at J, with 8 bases between. The CDR3 nucleotides are TGCAGCGTTGAAGATCAACCGGACGAGCAGTACTTC. Protein product: CSVEDQPDEQYF.